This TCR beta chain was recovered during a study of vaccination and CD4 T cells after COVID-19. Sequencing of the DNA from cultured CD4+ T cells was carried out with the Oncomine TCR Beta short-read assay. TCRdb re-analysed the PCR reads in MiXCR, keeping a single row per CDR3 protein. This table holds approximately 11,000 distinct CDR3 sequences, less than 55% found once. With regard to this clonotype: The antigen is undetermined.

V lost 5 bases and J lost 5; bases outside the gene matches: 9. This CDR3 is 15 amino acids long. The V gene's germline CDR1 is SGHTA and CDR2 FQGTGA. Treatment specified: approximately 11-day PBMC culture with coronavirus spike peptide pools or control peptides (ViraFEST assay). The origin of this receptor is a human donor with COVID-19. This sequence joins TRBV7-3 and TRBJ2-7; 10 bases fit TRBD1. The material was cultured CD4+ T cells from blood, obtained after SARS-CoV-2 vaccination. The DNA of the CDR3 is TGTGCCAGCAGCCCGGGACAGGGGCAGGACCACGAGCAGTACTTC. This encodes CASSPGQGQDHEQYF.